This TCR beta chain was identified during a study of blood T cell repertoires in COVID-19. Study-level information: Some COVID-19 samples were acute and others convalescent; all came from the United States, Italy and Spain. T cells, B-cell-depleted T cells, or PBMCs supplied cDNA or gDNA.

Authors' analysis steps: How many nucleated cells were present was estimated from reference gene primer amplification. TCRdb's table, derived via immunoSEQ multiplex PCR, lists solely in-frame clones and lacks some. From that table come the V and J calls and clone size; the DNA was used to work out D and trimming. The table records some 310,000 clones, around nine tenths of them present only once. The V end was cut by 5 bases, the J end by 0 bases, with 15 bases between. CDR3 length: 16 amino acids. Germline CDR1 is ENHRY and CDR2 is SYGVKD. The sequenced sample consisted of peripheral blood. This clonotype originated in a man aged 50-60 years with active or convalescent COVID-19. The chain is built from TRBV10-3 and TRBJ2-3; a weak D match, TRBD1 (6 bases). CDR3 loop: CAISRNRDGSTDTQYF. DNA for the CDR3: TGTGCCATCAGTAGGAACAGGGACGGGAGCACAGATACGCAGTATTTT.